The 5 T cell receptor beta chains below were found in one sample sequenced in a study of T-cell memory formation after mild COVID-19. TCRdb re-called the 5' RACE reads through MiXCR, storing one row per CDR3 protein. The sample consists of about 430,000 distinct CDR3 sequences, roughly 26% of them appearing once. What was sequenced was PBMCs or a T cell subset sorted from them (not recorded which). Source of these receptors: an adult woman who had mild COVID-19 (a few samples of this study predate the infection). Cell type and time point are not known.

J is TRBJ2-5 and V is TRBV25-1; weak D call: TRBD2 (6 bases). Germline CDR1 reads MGHDK; CDR2 reads SYGVNS. The CDR3 spans 14 residues. Between the trimmed V and J ends, which lost 5 bases and 3 bases, there was a span of 13 bases. The CDR3: CASSYGGVEETQYF. The CDR3 nucleotides read TGTGCCAGCAGTTACGGAGGGGTGGAAGAGACCCAGTACTTC.

V and J are TRBV7-9 and TRBJ2-3; D gene ambiguous. Between the trimmed V and J ends, which lost 5 bases and 1 base, there was a span of 16 bases. Germline CDR1 is SEHNR and CDR2 is FQNEAQ (reference sequence). The CDR3 spans 16 residues. The CDR3 sequence is CASSPGLLPGTDTQYF. In DNA, the CDR3 is TGTGCCAGCAGCCCCGGCCTCCTTCCAGGCACAGATACGCAGTATTTT.

This clonotype occurred a few times. The chain combines TRBV20-1 with TRBJ1-6, with D hard to call. Trimming pared 0 bases from V and 6 bases from J, leaving 18 bases between. Germline V lookup: CDR1 DFQATT, CDR2 SNEGSKA (reference sequence). CDR3 size: 17 residues. CDR3 nucleotide sequence: TGCAGTGCTAGAGATAAAGGGAAAAGTAGGATTAATTCACCCCTCCACTTT. This codes for CSARDKGKSRINSPLHF.

V and J are TRBV11-2 and TRBJ2-1; 12 nucleotides agree with TRBD2. CDR1 and CDR2 (germline): SGHAT, FQNNGV. The CDR3 is 14 residues long. V lost 3 bases to trimming and J lost 12 bases; unmatched junction nucleotides: 6. CDR3 sequence reads: CASSLELAGGGQFF. In DNA, the CDR3 is TGTGCCAGCAGCTTGGAGCTAGCGGGAGGGGGGCAGTTCTTC.

Many counts were recorded for this clonotype. This chain joins TRBV4-3 and TRBJ2-7; 7 bases match TRBD2. Trimming took 1 base from V and 2 from J; bases not matched to a gene: 5. This CDR3 spans 15 amino acids. From germline, CDR1 is LGHNA and CDR2 YSLEER. CDR3 protein: CASSQVAGRAYEQYF. In nucleotides, the CDR3 is TGCGCCAGCAGCCAAGTTGCGGGGAGGGCCTACGAGCAGTACTTC.